This T cell receptor (beta chain) was recorded in a study of graft-versus-host responses after intestinal transplantation. Study outcomes and limitations: Recipient marrow harbored GvH clones, some of which surfaced first in ileum or blood.

As regards this clone: The antigen remains undetermined.

Using immunoSEQ multiplex PCR, the repertoire was profiled, and TCRdb retains in-frame clones only, with some absent. The profile shows about 90,000 clones, 90% to 95% of them singletons. V lost 4 bases, J lost 6 bases, and 16 bases lay in between. CDR3 length: 14 amino acids. Looked up from germline, CDR1 is MDHEN and CDR2 is SYDVKM. The sample consisted of unstimulated CD8+ T cells sorted from spleen or lymph node cells, taken before transplant. The chain joins TRBV28 to TRBJ2-7; maybe TRBD1 (6 bases). The source of this sequence is a human donor who was the organ donor for an intestinal transplant. The CDR3 region is CASSSDSRWGEQYF. The CDR3 region has the DNA TGTGCCAGCAGTTCGGACAGCCGATGGGGCGAGCAGTACTTC.